This T cell receptor beta chain was sequenced during a study of beta chain features in type 1 diabetes. Whole-study findings and limits: Among patients with Type 1 diabetes, TCRB CDR3s were moderately but significantly shorter in every one of the four CD4+ subsets. A definitive answer on HLA type influencing TCRB rearrangement was not reached here.

Isolated RNA was reverse transcribed in full, so expressed TCRB transcripts were sequenced. Data came from immunoSEQ multiplex PCR; TCRdb stores just in-frame clones and leaves some out. This table holds around 300,000 clones, approximately 15% found once. Populations obtained by sorting all exceeded 98% purity. This clone was detected only a few times. The antigen is not known. The J segment lost 7 bases and the V segment lost 3 bases, leaving 4 bases of the junction unmatched. From germline, CDR1 is SGHTA and CDR2 FQGNSA. The CDR3 length is 14 residues. The chain carries TRBV7-2 and TRBJ2-1, with TRBD2 matching over 9 bases. The receptor's source is a man aged 18-30 years with type 1 diabetes. The material sequenced was naive CD4+ T cells from blood. The CDR3 sequence is CASSFQRGENEQFF. The CDR3 DNA reads as TGTGCCAGCAGCTTCCAGCGGGGGGAGAATGAGCAGTTCTTC.